These 10 T cell receptor beta chains share one sample of origin, sequenced in a study of T-cell reconstitution after alpha-beta-depleted transplantation in children. Unique molecular identifiers were used in preparing the TCRbeta library. TCRdb itself ran the PCR reads through MiXCR, one entry per CDR3 protein. The table includes about 250,000 distinct CDR3 sequences, under 30% detected once. The sample consisted of PBMCs, mostly from graft donor cells, taken 360 days after TCRalphabeta/CD19-depleted stem cell transplant. These receptors were collected from a female patient between 2 and 15 years old who had a stem cell transplant for congenital amegakaryocytic thrombocytopenia, so the T cells may come from the graft donor.

This clonotype has a handful of counts. The rearrangement joins TRBV10-3 to TRBJ2-1, with D uncertain. V gave up 4 bases and J gave up 0 bases, with 10 bases separating them. Germline V gives CDR1 ENHRY, CDR2 SYGVKD. There are 15 residues in the CDR3. The CDR3 spells CAISVAPSSYNEQFF. CDR3 nucleotides: TGTGCCATCAGTGTGGCCCCGAGCTCCTACAATGAGCAGTTCTTC.

The chain employs TRBV12-3 or TRBV12-4 and TRBJ2-5; TRBD2 matches at 9 bases. Unmatched junction bases numbered 6, after V lost 3 bases and J lost 1 base. CDR3 length: 16 residues. CDR3 in amino acids: CASSFRTSAFQETQYF. The CDR3 DNA reads as TGTGCCAGCAGTTTTAGGACTAGCGCCTTCCAAGAGACCCAGTACTTC.

CDR3 sequence (DNA): TGTGCCACCAGCAGAGATCGTCCGTACGAGCAGTACTTC. This gives the protein CATSRDRPYEQYF. The rearrangement links TRBV15 to TRBJ2-7; D is undetermined. Trimming stripped 0 bases from V and 4 bases from J, with 7 bases between. From germline, CDR1 is LNHNV and CDR2 YYDKDF (reference sequence). This CDR3 spans 13 amino acids. Combining the CDR3 with reference TRBV15 and TRBJ2-7 gives the whole variable domain DAMVIQNPRYQVTQFGKPVTLSCSQTLNHNVMYWYQQKSSQAPKLLFHYYDKDFNNEADTPDNFQSRRPNTSFCFLDIRSPGLGDTAMYLCATSRDRPYEQYFGPGTRLTVT.

The chain is built from TRBV5-1 and TRBJ2-3; 8 bases are shared with TRBD1. The CDR3 loop spans 15 amino acids. Losses at the gene ends were 4 bases for V and 4 bases for J; bases not matched to a gene: 8. In germline, CDR1 is SGHRS, CDR2 YFSETQ. The CDR3 region is CASSPRQGIPDTQYF. The CDR3 DNA sequence: TGCGCCAGCAGCCCTCGACAGGGGATACCAGATACGCAGTATTTT. Full variable domain (remainder filled in from reference TRBV5-1 and TRBJ2-3): KAGVTQTPRYLIKTRGQQVTLSCSPISGHRSVSWYQQTPGQGLQFLFEYFSETQRNKGNFPGRFSGRQFSNSRSEMNVSTLELGDSALYLCASSPRQGIPDTQYFGPGTRLTVL.

This clonotype was detected only a few times. The V and J genes are TRBV20-1 and TRBJ2-3; D remains ambiguous. Germline V gives CDR1 DFQATT, CDR2 SNEGSKA (reference sequence). Trimming shortened V by 1 base and J by 5 bases, and 13 bases separated the two germline ends. The CDR3 sequence is 14 residues long. This CDR3 is CSARVPSPVDTQYF. The CDR3 region has the DNA TGCAGTGCTAGAGTGCCTAGTCCTGTAGATACGCAGTATTTT.

Ten or more counts support this clonotype. The V gene is TRBV10-3, the J gene TRBJ2-5, with D uncertain. Germline assignment: CDR1 ENHRY and CDR2 SYGVKD. This CDR3 is built from 14 residues. V lost 3 bases and J 5 bases, leaving 13 bases between the germline ends. The CDR3 here is CAISDFPREETQYF. The CDR3 DNA is TGTGCCATCAGTGACTTCCCCCGTGAGGAGACCCAGTACTTC.

The rearrangement uses TRBV30 and TRBJ1-3, with D perhaps TRBD1 (5 bases). The CDR3 length is 15 residues. Germline V gene data show CDR1 as GTSNPN and CDR2 as SVGIG (reference sequence). V was shortened by 3 bases and J by 0 bases, with 12 bases between the two germline ends. In DNA, the CDR3 is TGTGCCTGGAGATTCGACAGAATCTCTGGAAACACCATATATTTT. Its translation is CAWRFDRISGNTIYF.

In its sample, this clonotype was seen a few times. The rearrangement uses TRBV19 and TRBJ2-1, with D possibly matching TRBD1 (6 bases). Germline assignment: CDR1 LNHDA and CDR2 SQIVND (reference sequence). V shed 5 bases and J shed 1 base, with 12 bases lying between them. The CDR3 spans 15 residues. In nucleotides, the CDR3 is TGTGCCAGTAGTGACTGGGGGCGATCCTACAATGAGCAGTTCTTC. Its translation is CASSDWGRSYNEQFF.

This clonotype turned up a few times. This chain connects TRBV20-1 to TRBJ1-4; D is unresolved. The germline V gene encodes CDR1 DFQATT and CDR2 SNEGSKA (reference sequence). The V gene lost 5 bases and the J gene lost 4 bases, with 14 bases spanning the gap. This CDR3 has 14 amino acids. CDR3 sequence (DNA): TGCAGTGCTCGGACGGGGAGGGTTAATGAAAAACTGTTTTTT. Translating gives CSARTGRVNEKLFF.

V is TRBV28 and J is TRBJ1-4; D is possibly TRBD1 (6 bases). The V gene lost 2 bases and the J gene lost 7 bases, with 17 bases spanning the gap. The CDR3 spans 16 residues. CDR1 MDHEN and CDR2 SYDVKM come from the germline V gene. CDR3 nucleotide sequence: TGTGCCAGCAGTTTAAGATACCAGGGGAGGAGTGAAAAACTGTTTTTT. Translating it yields CASSLRYQGRSEKLFF. Using reference TRBV28 and TRBJ1-4 for the parts outside the CDR3, the full variable domain is DVKVTQSSRYLVKRTGEKVFLECVQDMDHENMFWYRQDPGLGLRLIYFSYDVKMKEKGDIPEGYSVSREKKERFSLILESASTNQTSMYLCASSLRYQGRSEKLFFGSGTQLSVL.